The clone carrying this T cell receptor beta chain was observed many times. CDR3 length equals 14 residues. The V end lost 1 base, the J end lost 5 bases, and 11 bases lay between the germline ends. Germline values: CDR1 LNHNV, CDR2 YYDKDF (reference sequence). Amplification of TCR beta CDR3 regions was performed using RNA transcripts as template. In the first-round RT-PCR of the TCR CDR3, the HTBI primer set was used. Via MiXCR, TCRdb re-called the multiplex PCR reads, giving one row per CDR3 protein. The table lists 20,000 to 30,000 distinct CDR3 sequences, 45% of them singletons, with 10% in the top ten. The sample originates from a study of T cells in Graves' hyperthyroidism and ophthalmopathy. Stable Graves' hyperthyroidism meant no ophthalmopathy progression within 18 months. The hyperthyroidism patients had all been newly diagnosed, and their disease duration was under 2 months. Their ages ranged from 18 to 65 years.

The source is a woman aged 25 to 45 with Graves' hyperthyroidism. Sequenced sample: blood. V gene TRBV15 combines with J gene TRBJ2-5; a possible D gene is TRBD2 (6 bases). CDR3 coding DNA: TGTGCCACCAGCAGAGCCGGGAGCCAGGAGACCCAGTACTTC. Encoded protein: CATSRAGSQETQYF.